The 6 T cell receptor beta chains in this list originate from one sample, sequenced in a study of Graves' ophthalmopathy and Graves' hyperthyroidism. Beta-chain TCR CDR3 regions were amplified from RNA transcripts. Investigators did first-round RT-PCR with HTBI primers, then second-round multiplex PCR. TCRdb redid the calling of the multiplex PCR reads with MiXCR, one entry per CDR3 protein. The sample lists 40,000 to 50,000 distinct CDR3 sequences; 45% to 60% were seen once. Specimen: peripheral blood. These receptor sequences come from an adult man with Graves' ophthalmopathy.

The chain uses TRBV20-1 and TRBJ2-3; 11 bases fit TRBD2. Losses at the gene ends were 0 bases for V and 3 bases for J; bases not matched to a gene: 5. CDR3 length: 16 amino acids. The germline CDR1 and CDR2 sequences are DFQATT and SNEGSKA (reference sequence). The CDR3 bases are TGCAGTGCTAGAGATAGCGGGAGGGCCGTAACAGATACGCAGTATTTT. Its protein product is CSARDSGRAVTDTQYF.

This clonotype showed up many times. A read error may explain this, as a much larger clone is one base away. The genes are TRBV6-1 and TRBJ2-7; 9 positions agree with TRBD2. CDR1 and CDR2 (germline): MNHNS, SASEGT. With 0 bases clipped from V and 2 bases from J, the junction kept 2 bases outside the gene matches. The CDR3 contains 15 residues. The DNA for the CDR3 is TGTGCCAGCAGTGAAGCTAGCGGGAGCGCCTACGAGCAGTACTTC. This codes for CASSEASGSAYEQYF.

The V call is TRBV19, the J call TRBJ1-5; D ambiguous. V lost 3 bases and J 11 bases, leaving 14 bases between the germline ends. CDR1 is LNHDA and CDR2 is SQIVND in the germline V gene (reference sequence). This CDR3 contains 13 residues. The CDR3 region is CASSIESLGAQHF. CDR3 DNA: TGTGCCAGTAGTATCGAGAGCTTAGGAGCCCAGCATTTT.

In its sample, this clonotype was seen once. The chain couples TRBV6-4 to TRBJ1-6; D unclear. Germline CDR1 and CDR2: MRHNA and SNTAGT. There are 15 residues in the CDR3. V lost 6 bases, J lost 9 bases, and 18 bases lay in between. Written as DNA, the CDR3 is TGTGCCAGCAGCTTCTCGAACAGATTCAGTTCACCCCTCCACTTT. As protein: CASSFSNRFSSPLHF.

The V and J genes are TRBV9 and TRBJ2-7, with D possibly being TRBD2 (7 bases). This CDR3 has 14 residues. Germline-derived CDR1 and CDR2 are SGDLS and YYNGEE. The CDR3 protein is CASSAGGTPYEQCV. DNA for the CDR3: TGTGCCAGCAGCGCGGGGGGCACCCCCTACGAGCAGTGCGTC.

This clonotype was recorded many times. The chain combines TRBV10-1 with TRBJ1-1; D uncertain. Germline V CDR1 and CDR2: WNHNN, SYGVQD (reference sequence). V dropped 4 bases and J dropped 1 base, with 13 bases sitting between them. The CDR3 runs to 15 residues. CDR3 sequence: CASSARGSQNTEAFF. Written as DNA, the CDR3 is TGCGCCAGCAGTGCCCGGGGAAGCCAGAACACTGAAGCTTTCTTT.